This TCR beta chain derives from a study of CD8 T cells in Susac syndrome. From blood CD8+ and CD4+ T cells, the TCR beta chain was sequenced. V was trimmed by 1 base and J by 0 bases, leaving 9 bases between them. CDR1 and CDR2 from the germline V gene are SEHNR and FQNEAQ (reference sequence). The CDR3 covers 15 residues. About 0.45 to 1 ug RNA was reverse transcribed with random hexamers. TCRdb fed the immunoSEQ multiplex PCR reads into MiXCR, producing one record per CDR3 protein. Of about 200,000 distinct CDR3 sequences listed, about 93% are singletons. The sample taken for sequencing was CD8+ T cells from PBMCs. The origin of this receptor is a human donor with multiple sclerosis. The chain combines TRBV7-9 with TRBJ1-1; no clear D. The CDR3 region has the DNA TGTGCCAGCAGCTTAGAGGTAGGGATGAACACTGAAGCTTTCTTT. It encodes CASSLEVGMNTEAFF.